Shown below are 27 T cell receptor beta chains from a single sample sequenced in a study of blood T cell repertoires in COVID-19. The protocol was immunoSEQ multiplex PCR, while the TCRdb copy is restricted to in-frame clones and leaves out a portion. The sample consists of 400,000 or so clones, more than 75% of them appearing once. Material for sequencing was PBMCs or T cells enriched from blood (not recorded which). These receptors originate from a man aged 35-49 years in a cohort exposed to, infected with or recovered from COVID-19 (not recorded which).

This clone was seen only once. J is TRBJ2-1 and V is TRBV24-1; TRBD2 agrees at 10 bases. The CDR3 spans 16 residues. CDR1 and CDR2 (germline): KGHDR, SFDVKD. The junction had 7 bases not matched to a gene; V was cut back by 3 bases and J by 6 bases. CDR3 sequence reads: CATSDPLAGEGNEQFF. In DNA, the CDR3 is TGTGCCACCAGTGATCCCCTAGCGGGAGAGGGCAATGAGCAGTTCTTC.

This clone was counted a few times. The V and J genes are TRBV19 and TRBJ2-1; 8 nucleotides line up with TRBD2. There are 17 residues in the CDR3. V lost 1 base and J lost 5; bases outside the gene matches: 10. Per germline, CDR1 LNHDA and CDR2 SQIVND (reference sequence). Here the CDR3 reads CASSIGGRAGVDNEQFF. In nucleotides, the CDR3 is TGTGCCAGTAGTATAGGAGGTCGAGCGGGAGTTGACAATGAGCAGTTCTTC. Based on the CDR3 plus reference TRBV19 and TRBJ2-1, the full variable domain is DGGITQSPKYLFRKEGQNVTLSCEQNLNHDAMYWYRQDPGQGLRLIYYSQIVNDFQKGDIAEGYSVSREKKESFPLTVTSAQKNPTAFYLCASSIGGRAGVDNEQFFGPGTRLTVL.

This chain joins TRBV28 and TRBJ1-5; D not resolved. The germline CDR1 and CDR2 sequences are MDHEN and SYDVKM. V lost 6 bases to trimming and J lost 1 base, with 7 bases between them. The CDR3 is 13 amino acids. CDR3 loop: CASRAPSNQPQHF. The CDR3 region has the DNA TGTGCCAGCAGGGCACCCAGCAATCAGCCCCAGCATTTT.

CDR3 bases: TGCAGTGCTAGTTACCCAGGATGGAACACTGAAGCTTTCTTT. Translating gives CSASYPGWNTEAFF. This chain connects TRBV20-1 to TRBJ1-1; D is unresolved. The CDR3 is 14 residues long. V was cut by 3 bases and J by 1 base, with 12 bases left in between. Germline CDR1 and CDR2: DFQATT and SNEGSKA (reference sequence).

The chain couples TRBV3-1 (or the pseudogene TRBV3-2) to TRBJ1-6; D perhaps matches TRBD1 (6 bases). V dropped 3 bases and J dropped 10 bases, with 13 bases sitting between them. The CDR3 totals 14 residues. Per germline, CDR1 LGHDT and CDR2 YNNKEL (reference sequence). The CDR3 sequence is CASSQGQGKSPLHF. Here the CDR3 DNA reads TGTGCCAGCAGCCAGGGGCAGGGGAAATCACCCCTCCACTTT.

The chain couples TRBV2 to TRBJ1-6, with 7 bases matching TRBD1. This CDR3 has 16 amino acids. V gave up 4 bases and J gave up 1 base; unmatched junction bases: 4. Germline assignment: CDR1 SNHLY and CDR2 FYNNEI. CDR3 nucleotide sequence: TGTGCCAGCAGTGGACAGGGTTTTTCCTATAATTCACCCCTCCACTTT. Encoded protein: CASSGQGFSYNSPLHF.

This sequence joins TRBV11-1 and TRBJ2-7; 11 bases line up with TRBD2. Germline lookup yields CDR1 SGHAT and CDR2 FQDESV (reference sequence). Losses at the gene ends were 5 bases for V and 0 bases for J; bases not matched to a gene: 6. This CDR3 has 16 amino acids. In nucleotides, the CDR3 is TGTGCCAGCAGCCCCGGACTAGCGGGTTTCTCCTACGAGCAGTACTTC. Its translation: CASSPGLAGFSYEQYF. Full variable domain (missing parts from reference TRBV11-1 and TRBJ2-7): EAEVAQSPRYKITEKSQAVAFWCDPISGHATLYWYRQILGQGPELLVQFQDESVVDDSQLPKDRFSAERLKGVDSTLKIQPAELGDSAMYLCASSPGLAGFSYEQYFGPGTRLTVT.

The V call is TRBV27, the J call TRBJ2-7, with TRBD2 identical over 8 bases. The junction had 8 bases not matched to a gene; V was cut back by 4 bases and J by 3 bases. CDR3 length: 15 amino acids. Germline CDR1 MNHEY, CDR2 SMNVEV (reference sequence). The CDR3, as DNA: TGTGCCAGCAGTTCCGGGGGACTAGGGGACTACGAGCAGTACTTC. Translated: CASSSGGLGDYEQYF.

The CDR3 DNA reads TGTGCCAGTAGCCGGACTGGATACAATGAGCAGTTCTTC. Translating gives CASSRTGYNEQFF. This chain uses TRBV19 with TRBJ2-1; a weak D match, TRBD2 (5 bases). Trimming removed 6 bases at V and 4 bases at J, with 10 bases between. There are 13 residues in the CDR3. Germline values: CDR1 LNHDA, CDR2 SQIVND (reference sequence).

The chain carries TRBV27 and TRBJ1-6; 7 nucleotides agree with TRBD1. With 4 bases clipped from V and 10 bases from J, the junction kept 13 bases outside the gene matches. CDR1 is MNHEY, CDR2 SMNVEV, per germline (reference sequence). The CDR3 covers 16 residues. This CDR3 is CASSSDRTGGGSPLHF. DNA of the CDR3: TGTGCCAGCAGTTCAGACCGGACAGGAGGTGGCTCACCCCTCCACTTT.

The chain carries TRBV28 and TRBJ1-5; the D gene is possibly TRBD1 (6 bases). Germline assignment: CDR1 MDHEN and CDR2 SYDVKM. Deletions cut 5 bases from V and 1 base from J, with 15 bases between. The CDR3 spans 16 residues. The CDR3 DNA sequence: TGTGCCAGCAGTCGAAAAGTCAGGGGAAGCAATCAGCCCCAGCATTTT. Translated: CASSRKVRGSNQPQHF.

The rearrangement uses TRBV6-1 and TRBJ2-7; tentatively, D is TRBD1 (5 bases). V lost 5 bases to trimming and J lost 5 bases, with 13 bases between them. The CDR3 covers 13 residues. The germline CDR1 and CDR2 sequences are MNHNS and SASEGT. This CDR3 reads CASSRQGRNEQYF. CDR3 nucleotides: TGTGCCAGCAGTCGCCAGGGAAGGAACGAGCAGTACTTC.

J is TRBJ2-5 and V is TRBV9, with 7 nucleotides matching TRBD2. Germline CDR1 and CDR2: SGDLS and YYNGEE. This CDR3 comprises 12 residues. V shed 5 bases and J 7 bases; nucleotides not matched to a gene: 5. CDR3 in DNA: TGTGCCAGCAGTGCGGGAGATGGGACCCAGTACTTC. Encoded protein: CASSAGDGTQYF. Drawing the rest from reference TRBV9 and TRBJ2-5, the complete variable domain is DSGVTQTPKHLITATGQRVTLRCSPRSGDLSVYWYQQSLDQGLQFLIQYYNGEERAKGNILERFSAQQFPDLHSELNLSSLELGDSALYFCASSAGDGTQYFGPGTRLLVL.

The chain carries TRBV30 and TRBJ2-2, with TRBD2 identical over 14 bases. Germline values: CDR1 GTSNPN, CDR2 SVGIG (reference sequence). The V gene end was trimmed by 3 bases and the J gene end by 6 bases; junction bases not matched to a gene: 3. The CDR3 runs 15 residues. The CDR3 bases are TGTGCCTGGAGGGGACTAGCGGGAGCTCCCGGGGAGCTGTTTTTT. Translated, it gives CAWRGLAGAPGELFF. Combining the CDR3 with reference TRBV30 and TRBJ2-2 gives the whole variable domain SQTIHQWPATLVQPVGSPLSLECTVEGTSNPNLYWYRQAAGRGLQLLFYSVGIGQISSEVPQNLSASRPQDRQFILSSKKLLLSDSGFYLCAWRGLAGAPGELFFGEGSRLTVL.

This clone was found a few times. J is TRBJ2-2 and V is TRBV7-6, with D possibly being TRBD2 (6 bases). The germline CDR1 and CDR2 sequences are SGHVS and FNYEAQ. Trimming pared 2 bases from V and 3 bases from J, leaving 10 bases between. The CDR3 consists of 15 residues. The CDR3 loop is CASSLRESYTGELFF. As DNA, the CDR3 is TGTGCCAGCAGCTTACGGGAGTCTTACACCGGGGAGCTGTTTTTT.

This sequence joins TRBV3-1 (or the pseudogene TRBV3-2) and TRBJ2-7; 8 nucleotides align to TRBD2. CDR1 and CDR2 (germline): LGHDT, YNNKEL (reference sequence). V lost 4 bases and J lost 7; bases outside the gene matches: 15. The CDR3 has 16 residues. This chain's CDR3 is CASSPLGGTRLREQYF. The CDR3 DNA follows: TGTGCCAGCAGCCCTCTAGGGGGGACTAGGTTACGGGAGCAGTACTTC.

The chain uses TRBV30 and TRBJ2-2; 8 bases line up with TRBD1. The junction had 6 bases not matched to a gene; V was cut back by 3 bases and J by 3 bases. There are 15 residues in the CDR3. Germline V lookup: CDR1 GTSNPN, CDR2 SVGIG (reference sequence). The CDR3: CAWSRTGRYTGELFF. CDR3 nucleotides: TGTGCCTGGAGCAGGACAGGGCGATACACCGGGGAGCTGTTTTTT.

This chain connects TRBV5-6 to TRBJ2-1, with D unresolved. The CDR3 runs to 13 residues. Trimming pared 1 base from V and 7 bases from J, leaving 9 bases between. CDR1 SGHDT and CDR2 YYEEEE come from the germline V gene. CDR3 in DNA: TGTGCCAGCAGCTTGAGTTCGGGTAATGAGCAGTTCTTC. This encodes CASSLSSGNEQFF.

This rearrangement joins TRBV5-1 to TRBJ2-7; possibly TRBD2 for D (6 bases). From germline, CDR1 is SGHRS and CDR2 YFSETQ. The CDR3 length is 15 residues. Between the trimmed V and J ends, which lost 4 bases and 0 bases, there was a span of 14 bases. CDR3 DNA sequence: TGCGCCAGCAGCACCCGGGACTTGAGCTCCTACGAGCAGTACTTC. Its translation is CASSTRDLSSYEQYF. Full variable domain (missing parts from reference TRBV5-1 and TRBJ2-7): KAGVTQTPRYLIKTRGQQVTLSCSPISGHRSVSWYQQTPGQGLQFLFEYFSETQRNKGNFPGRFSGRQFSNSRSEMNVSTLELGDSALYLCASSTRDLSSYEQYFGPGTRLTVT.

CDR3 DNA sequence: TGCGCCAGCAGCGAAGGGACAGTGAACACTGAAGCTTTCTTT. This codes for CASSEGTVNTEAFF. The chain combines TRBV5-1 with TRBJ1-1; 7 positions agree with TRBD1. Unmatched junction bases numbered 3, after V lost 4 bases and J lost 0 bases. Looked up from germline, CDR1 is SGHRS and CDR2 is YFSETQ. CDR3 length equals 14 residues.

The CDR3 region has the DNA TGTGCTAGTGGTTCCTATCGGACTAGCGGGAGTCCTGAGCAGTTCTTC. This encodes CASGSYRTSGSPEQFF. The chain has TRBV12-5 and TRBJ2-1, with 13 bases lining up with TRBD2. The CDR3 length is 16 residues. The ends lost 4 bases at V and 9 bases at J; junction bases unmatched: 9. Per the germline V gene, CDR1 is LGHNT and CDR2 is FRNRAP.

The CDR3 reads CASSSPGELQYF. The CDR3 nucleotides are TGTGCCAGCAGCAGCCCGGGAGAGCTGCAGTATTTT. The V gene is TRBV5-4, the J gene TRBJ2-3, with a weak D call TRBD2 (6 bases). The germline V gene encodes CDR1 SGHNT and CDR2 YYREEE (reference sequence). Between the trimmed V and J ends, which lost 4 bases and 11 bases, there was a span of 14 bases. The CDR3 spans 12 residues.

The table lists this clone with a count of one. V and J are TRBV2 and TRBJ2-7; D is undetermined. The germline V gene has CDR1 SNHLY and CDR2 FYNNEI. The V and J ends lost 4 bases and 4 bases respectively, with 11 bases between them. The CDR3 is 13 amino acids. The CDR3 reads CASSATTGYEQYF. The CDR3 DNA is TGTGCCAGCAGTGCAACGACCGGGTACGAGCAGTACTTC.

CDR3 sequence: CASSVFTGELFF. The CDR3 DNA sequence: TGTGCCAGCAGCGTCTTCACCGGGGAGCTGTTTTTT. The chain employs TRBV9 and TRBJ2-2, with unresolved D. The ends were cut back, 2 bases at V and 4 bases at J, with 3 bases in the middle. Germline CDR1 is SGDLS and CDR2 is YYNGEE. The length of the CDR3 is 12 residues.

In DNA form, the CDR3 reads TGTGCCAGCAGCCAACGTCCAGACTCGATAAGCACAGATACGCAGTATTTT. This sequence encodes CASSQRPDSISTDTQYF. The V and J genes are TRBV4-2 and TRBJ2-3; D not resolved. The CDR3 sequence is 17 residues long. Trimming took off 2 bases at V and 0 bases at J, with 15 bases between the two ends. Germline lookup yields CDR1 LGHNA and CDR2 YNFKEQ.

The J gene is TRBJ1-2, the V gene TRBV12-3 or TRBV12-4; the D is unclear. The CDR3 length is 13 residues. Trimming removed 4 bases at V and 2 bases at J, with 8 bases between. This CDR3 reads CASSSEANYGYTF. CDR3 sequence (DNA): TGTGCCAGCAGTTCGGAGGCAAACTATGGCTACACCTTC.

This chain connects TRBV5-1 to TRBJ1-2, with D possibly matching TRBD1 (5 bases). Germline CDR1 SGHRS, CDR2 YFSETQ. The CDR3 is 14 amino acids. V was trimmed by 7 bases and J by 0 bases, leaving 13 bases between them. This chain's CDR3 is CASGQGFTNYGYTF. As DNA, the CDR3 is TGCGCCAGCGGCCAGGGATTTACTAACTATGGCTACACCTTC.